This is a list of T cell receptor beta chains from one sample in a study of T cell responses to AZD1222 COVID-19 vaccine. Profiling relied on immunoSEQ multiplex PCR, and the TCRdb table lists in-frame clones only, not all of them. The sample contains about 150,000 clones, over 80% of which appear only once. Here the sequenced sample was peripheral blood, taken 28 days after the second AZD1222 dose. Receptor source: an adult who received the AZD1222 COVID-19 vaccine. Each CDR3 is given without its conserved first and last residue. A row's size may be missing; if present it is once, few, many or a size class.

size: .
J: TRBJ1-1
V: TRBV5-4
CDR3: ASSPDLMRKAF

size: .
J: TRBJ2-7
V: TRBV2
CDR3: ASSEPVRFPYEQY

size: .
J: TRBJ2-3
V: TRBV3-1/TRBV3-2
CDR3: ASHNRGEGTDTQY

size: .
J: TRBJ1-4
V: TRBV19
CDR3: ASSIDSAEENEKLF

size: .
J: TRBJ1-5
V: TRBV10-1
CDR3: ASSQGSISGNQPQH

size: .
J: TRBJ1-1
V: TRBV5-1
CDR3: ASSTDRSEYTEAF

size: .
J: TRBJ1-2
V: TRBV19
CDR3: ASSIDLWQAYGYT

size: .
J: TRBJ1-5
V: TRBV6-5
CDR3: ASSHRDLEPQH

size: .
J: TRBJ2-5
V: TRBV5-5
CDR3: ASSLVPGRGETQY

size: .
J: TRBJ1-1
V: TRBV6-5
CDR3: ASRVRGRDTEAF

size: .
J: TRBJ1-3
V: TRBV11-2
CDR3: ASSLRGGGNTIY

size: .
J: TRBJ2-1
V: TRBV9
CDR3: ASSVDHPGGRNEQF

size: .
J: TRBJ1-2
V: TRBV7-9
CDR3: ASSLAVGGYT

size: .
J: TRBJ2-3
V: TRBV5-4
CDR3: ASRRAGGAPDTQY

size: .
J: TRBJ2-1
V: TRBV30
CDR3: AWNPGAPYEQF

size: .
J: TRBJ1-2
V: TRBV2
CDR3: ASSPQGAFVHGYT

size: .
J: TRBJ1-2
V: TRBV12-5
CDR3: ASGLVPGTHNYGYT

size: once
J: TRBJ1-2
V: TRBV3-1/TRBV3-2
CDR3: ASSQDGRSIGYT

size: .
J: TRBJ2-7
V: TRBV6-6
CDR3: ASSIRGSEQY

size: .
J: TRBJ1-2
V: TRBV4-1
CDR3: ASSQDEVDYGYT

size: .
J: TRBJ2-2
V: TRBV6-6
CDR3: ASSLPPGGGRFGELF

size: .
J: TRBJ1-6
V: TRBV12-3/TRBV12-4
CDR3: ASNLGQNSPLH